The T cell receptor (beta chain) under discussion was sequenced for a study of cytomegalovirus exposure and HLA in healthy donors (dated by TCRdb to 2016 to 2017). Context from the whole study: According to an earlier analysis of a few hundred of the donors, roughly 180 million T cells yielded roughly 100 million unique TCR beta sequences and more than 250 Gb of sequence data. An early release covering approximately 600 HLA-typed donors comprised around 300 gigabases of sequencing data and tens of millions of unique TCR sequences. The genetic ancestry cluster associated with self-reported Caucasian donors included 80% to 90% of the 350 to 500 genotyped donors. The study was designed to test whether signatures of past pathogen exposure could be identified by cataloging public T cell receptors. The T cell repertoires of roughly 660 subjects were profiled by immunosequencing and related to cytomegalovirus serostatus. In addition to the first cohort of 650 to 800 subjects, a separate validation cohort of about 120 different subjects was used. High-throughput TCR immunosequencing, statistical association of individual TCRs with disease status, and machine learning were combined to predict cytomegalovirus infection status. In a later analysis, previously published TCR beta repertoires from fewer than 750 donors were re-analyzed and high-resolution HLA genotyping was added so that TCR occurrence patterns could be studied. The later analysis used no new phenotypic data to find candidate immune exposures, relying instead on TCR beta sequences and their occurrence across donors. In an earlier analysis of 587 of the donors, high-throughput TCR beta sequencing was used to judge whether each TCR beta V gene segment behaved as functional or pseudogenic. Alongside the repertoire data, information on donor age, sex, ethnicity and CMV serostatus was compiled. Genome-wide SNP genotypes for about 60% of the 666 donors were used in a later genetic analysis, which treated that subset as a discovery cohort. Every discovery cohort repertoire had been produced on one sequencing platform. Both class I and class II loci were covered by HLA typing, at four-digit resolution. Typing coverage varied by locus: roughly 629-630 donors for A, B, C, DRB1 and DQB1; 522 for DQA1; more than 600 for DPA1; roughly 450 for DPB1. Several DR-DQ haplotypes were handled as single units for association and clustering, since linkage in the cohort was strong. On average, around 240,000 unique TCR beta nucleotide sequences were sequenced per donor among 398 genotyped donors of the cohort, with roughly 18% of those sequences being non-productive.

The cohort comprised hundreds of healthy bone marrow donors. Cohort members were all nominally healthy when sampled, although unrecorded immune exposures were likely present. The donor was CMV seronegative and belonged to the group of 352 seronegative cohort members. Every donor gave a peripheral blood sample, and the peripheral blood mononuclear cells from that sample were used for TCR beta sequencing. Genomic DNA was extracted from the blood cell samples with the Qiagen DNeasy Blood Extraction Kit. V and J are truncated by 0 bases and 3 bases respectively, leaving an intervening sequence of 12 bases. From its cysteine to its phenylalanine, the CDR3 spans 15 amino acids. Only CDR3 DNA remains: 45 bases, in frame from the first base. According to the germline V gene (reference sequence), CDR1 reads GTSNPN and CDR2 reads SVGIG. Findings and caveats that apply to the study as a whole: According to a later analysis, parvovirus B19, influenza, CMV and Epstein-Barr virus appeared linked to several top co-occurrence clusters. Strong co-occurrence of HLA alleles, especially DR and DQ, made assigning TCR associations to individual alleles difficult. According to a later analysis, most CMV-associated TCR beta chains appeared to be HLA-restricted, and the HLA associations seemed to be driven largely by CMV exposure. An association between a missense DCLRE1C variant and V-gene and J-gene trimming of TCR beta chains was found in a later genetic analysis and replicated in an independent cohort. Cytomegalovirus status was reported to be diagnosed by the classifier with high specificity and sensitivity in both the original and validation cohorts. Most TCR sequences were seen in very few donors, while some public TCRs were found in many individuals. In a later analysis, the rate of TCR association differed among HLA loci, with DRB1 alleles having the most associated TCRs and HLA-C alleles having the fewest. A few of the identified cytomegalovirus-associated TCR beta chains were confirmed in vitro to be specific for cytomegalovirus antigens. It was suggested by the authors that the approach could potentially be generalized to other disease states and immunological phenotypes. Because HLA typing was unavailable for some donors at each locus, only the typed subset was used in association tests. A total of 150 to 200 TCR beta chains were listed by the study as associated with cytomegalovirus. At a false discovery rate of 0.05, a later analysis linked 16,951 TCR beta sequences to specific HLA alleles. Because the 87-base-pair reads could not distinguish some IMGT-functional V segments, including TRBV6-2 and TRBV6-3, those segments were excluded. A further reported finding was that TCR beta sequences accurately predicted the HLA-A and HLA-B alleles for most subjects in the first cohort. The sequencing pipeline was judged likely to have produced a cluster of highly shared sequence variants as a technical artifact. A later analysis found that HLA-associated TCR beta chains were more clonally expanded and had lower generation probabilities than equally common non-associated chains. Presence/absence analyses assumed roughly uniform sequencing depth across donors, an assumption that may not hold. Linkage disequilibrium might explain the correlated functional status among segregating V segments, but an unknown experimental factor could not be excluded. According to a later genetic analysis, donors in an Asian-associated ancestry cluster had fewer N-insertions in productive TCRs than the approximately 670-donor mean. This cohort had only TCR beta chains sequenced, and the lack of alpha or paired-chain data limited which features could be detected. In an earlier analysis of 587 of the donors, most TCR beta V segments appeared in productive rearrangements about 87% or about 30% of the time, broadly matching IMGT annotations. Because counts were too low, some 17 rarely observed V segments, including chromosome 9 orphons, were left out of the earlier analysis of 587 of the donors. The only immune exposure information available for the cohort was CMV serostatus.

This clone was seen just once. Its recognized antigen is unknown. No base qualities exist here, and no much larger clone lies one base off it. The method behind the library was the immunoSEQ multiplex PCR assay. The multiplex PCR relied on a mix of 60 forward primers for TCR Vbeta segments and 13 reverse primers for TCR Jbeta segments. A multiplex PCR assay on genomic DNA amplified the CDR3 region of rearranged TCR beta genes. Amplified TCR beta libraries were sequenced as 87-base-pair reads on the Illumina HiSeq System. The paper's data handling went like this. In a later analysis, roughly 80 million unique TCR beta chains were counted across the roughly 670 repertoires, and roughly 10 million of these chains were shared by at least two donors. Raw reads were error-corrected and collapsed into unique sequences by a nearest-neighbor algorithm in which closely related sequences were merged to remove PCR and sequencing errors. Alignment of CDR3 sequences to IMGT reference sequences was used to assign V, D and J gene segments. For a sequence to be retained, a match of at least six nucleotides to both a V gene segment and a J gene segment was required. Rearrangements were called productive when the CDR3 lacked stop codons and stayed in frame with V and J; all others were non-productive. CDR3 was defined by IMGT convention, running from the second conserved V-encoded cysteine to the conserved J-encoded phenylalanine. The earlier analysis of around 640 of the donors excluded sequences that lacked an unambiguous match to a single V gene segment. An earlier analysis of 587 of the donors called V segments functional above 56.7% productive rearrangements and segregating when the between-donor standard deviation exceeded 5%. To diagnose cytomegalovirus status from the catalog of TCR beta chain sequences, a statistical classification framework was built. In a later analysis, V and J genes were assigned by comparing TCR nucleotide sequences against IMGT/GENE-DB human TR gene sequences. In a later analysis, CDR3 sequences and most-parsimonious VDJ recombination scenarios were assigned using the TCRdist pipeline. A later analysis defined each TCR beta chain by its CDR3 amino acid sequence plus V-gene family, and excluded reads lacking a unique V-gene family. To address suspected cross-contamination and a sequencing artifact, a later analysis removed several hundred highly shared, low-generation-probability nucleotide sequences. In a later analysis, a clonal expansion index for each public chain was calculated from normalized within-repertoire ranks of inferred template counts. In a later analysis, generation probabilities were computed using a VDJ recombination model fitted to out-of-frame rearrangements, and the results were checked against IGoR. A later analysis scored TCR-TCR, TCR-HLA and TCR-CMV co-occurrence with hypergeometric tests, applying a repertoire-size bias correction to TCR pairs. A later analysis estimated false discovery rates by permuting HLA or CMV assignments 20 times. In a later analysis, co-occurring TCRs were grouped using DBSCAN, with TCRdist sequence similarity added in when clustering inside HLA-allele-positive subsets. Co-occurrence clustering excluded repertoires with fewer than 30,000 or more than 120,000 public chains, plus five with anomalous nucleotide sharing. The clones in this table, taken by TCRdb from immuneACCESS, are in-frame only. Not every clone is retained; where verified, under half of the shortfall comes from an unresolved V gene, and the cause of the rest is unknown. V and J calls and clone size are copied from that table; D and trimming were computed from the DNA. In all, the sample holds roughly 190,000 clones, and approximately 90% of those were seen once. 0.9% to 1.2% of the sample comes from the top ten.

The rearrangement joined TRBV30 to TRBJ1-5, with an unclear D gene assignment. This receptor was identified in a boy under 10 years old in good health and CMV-seronegative. Material for sequencing was PBMCs. The DNA sequence is as follows: TGTGCCTGGAGTGTAATGGGCCTGCCCAATCAGCCCCAGCATTTT. It codes for CAWSVMGLPNQPQHF.